This TCR beta chain derives from a study of blood T cell repertoires in COVID-19. Produced via immunoSEQ multiplex PCR; TCRdb's table is partial and in-frame only. Here the sample spans around 190,000 clones, more than 80% being singletons. Unmatched junction bases numbered 8, after V lost 0 bases and J lost 7 bases. Germline V gene lookup returns CDR1 MGHRA and CDR2 YSYEKL. The CDR3 is made up of 16 amino acids. The chain employs TRBV4-1 and TRBJ1-1; 10 bases are shared with TRBD1. The TCR comes from a man aged 40-49 years who had recovered from COVID-19. Sequencing was done on a sample of PBMCs or T cells enriched from blood (not recorded which). CDR3 in amino acids: CASSQEAGQGRGEAFF. Here the CDR3 DNA reads TGCGCCAGCAGCCAAGAAGCGGGACAGGGGCGGGGTGAAGCTTTCTTT.